The present TCR beta chain was sequenced within a study of shared clonotypes between healthy human individuals. Profiled with immunoSEQ multiplex PCR; TCRdb holds only in-frame clones, not every one. The sample contains 950,000 to 1,100,000 clones, around 82% of which appear only once. The V gene's germline CDR1 is MGHRA and CDR2 YSYEKL. V dropped 1 base and J dropped 10 bases, with 16 bases sitting between them. The CDR3 totals 14 residues. The sequenced material came from memory CD4+ T cells from PBMCs. Subset in this sample: CD45RA-negative fraction. This sequence was found in a young man in good health. Some clones in this sample may be carry-over from other donors' samples. This chain links TRBV4-1 with TRBJ1-2; unclear D gene. The CDR3 DNA follows: TGCGCCAGCAGCCAAGTGTTTCAGAAGTGGGACTACACCTTC. Translated: CASSQVFQKWDYTF.